This record covers a single T cell receptor (beta chain). Its antigen is undetermined. Clones were sequenced by immunoSEQ multiplex PCR, and TCRdb holds only the in-frame ones, with some missing. The sample includes some 68,000 clones, about 65% of them seen just once. The data were obtained in a study of vaccination effects on CD4 cells after COVID-19. ViraFEST used viral peptide pools to expand antigen-specific CD4+ T cells before sequencing. Cultured cells yielded isolated CD4+ T cells after roughly 11 days. Prior SARS-CoV-2 infection was absent in the vaccine recipients, as shown by negative nucleocapsid antibodies. IL-2 medium supplanted half the medium on days 3 and 7. Sequenced material: CD4+ T cells from PBMCs cultured with HCoV-OC43 spike peptides, taken before COVID-19 vaccination. The subset was: HCoV-OC43 spike overlapping peptide pool stimulation. The clonotype originates from a human donor who received a COVID-19 vaccine.

This CDR3 reads CASRFVTNTGELFF. Written as DNA, the CDR3 is TGTGCCAGCCGATTCGTGACGAACACCGGGGAGCTGTTTTTT. V is TRBV19 and J is TRBJ2-2; D not resolved. CDR1 and CDR2 from the germline V gene are LNHDA and SQIVND (reference sequence). V lost 9 bases and J lost 0, with 11 bases in between. The CDR3 loop spans 14 amino acids.